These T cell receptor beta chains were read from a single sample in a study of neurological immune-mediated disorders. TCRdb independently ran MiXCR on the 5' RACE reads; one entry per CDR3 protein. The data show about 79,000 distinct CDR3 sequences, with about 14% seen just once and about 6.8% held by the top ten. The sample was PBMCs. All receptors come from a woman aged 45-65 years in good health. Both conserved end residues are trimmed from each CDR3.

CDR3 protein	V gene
ASSTGAGNQPQH	TRBV6-2/TRBV6-3
ASSPAGTSGNEQF	TRBV5-5
ASSLEGLAVPLPLEQY	TRBV5-1
SARDRGSGAYEQY	TRBV20-1
ASSLGQGNIQY	TRBV5-1
ASSWQGVGTEAF	TRBV5-1
ASSRRTEIRGQF	TRBV12-3/TRBV12-4
SARRDSGGDQPLH	TRBV20-1
ASSLRTSGTDTQY	TRBV7-2
ASSQGHGGTDTQY	TRBV7-8
ASNSLMGGPGETQY	TRBV5-1
SATPGTGDYGYT	TRBV20-1
SAREVVVGHRDYEKY	TRBV20-1
ASSTRGANTEAF	TRBV5-1
ASSILAGGPTRELF	TRBV7-2
SARDSRQGVDQPQH	TRBV20-1
ASSVIPGQGNTEAF	TRBV5-6
ASSPDRDDYGYT	TRBV7-2
SVEGQPGSTEAF	TRBV29-1
ASRMGAGGSGANVLT	TRBV7-2
ASSFAAAQETQY	TRBV7-9
ASSNTVPGLAGLGSNEQF	TRBV5-1
ATTAKAGDYEQY	TRBV7-6
SARVPNNEQF	TRBV20-1
ATSRDPTGNYGYT	TRBV15
ASSLRDSTTNEQF	TRBV5-1
ASSLGGGADNEQF	TRBV7-8
ASSTRTSGSFETQY	TRBV28
ASRATRNTGELF	TRBV28
AISERGRGENTEAF	TRBV10-3
ATSRDGAGGYT	TRBV15
ASSLGRRAPYNEQF	TRBV5-1
SARDRLTIETQY	TRBV20-1
ASSETGTEYGYT	TRBV7-2
ASSLGSGVSEQY	TRBV5-1
ASSSLGGRWNYGYT	TRBV5-1
SAIANTGELF	TRBV20-1
ASLRGGRGYT	TRBV2
SARRGPTSLTGELF	TRBV20-1
ASSWGGTSGASTDTQY	TRBV5-1
ASSQGALLGSYNEQF	TRBV14
ASSLVGTEAF	TRBV12-3/TRBV12-4
ASTFGTPRGSGYT	TRBV28
ASSLERTEETQY	TRBV5-1
ASSPTLANTGELF	TRBV10-1
ASSLGMLENNEQF	TRBV5-1
ASSIGLAGTDTQY	TRBV9
ASSFGQGPHNEQF	TRBV5-1
ASSYSFSSGIYNEQF	TRBV6-5
ASSQDRGQGTTDTQY	TRBV4-2
ASGDTGGYEQY	TRBV10-1
ASSLMVNQPQH	TRBV27
ATSRFLTGAANTGELF	TRBV15
ASGQGARETQY	TRBV7-6
SALLSGIGKTQY	TRBV20-1
SARAPAGGLNEQF	TRBV20-1
ASVTAPNNEQF	TRBV9
ASSLYLGQGDTQY	TRBV12-3/TRBV12-4
AISEASGSDSYNEQF	TRBV10-3